The clone carrying this T cell receptor beta chain was observed at least ten times. Its specificity is not known. This entry is derived from a study of neurological immune-mediated disorders. Study observations and caveats: Patients with HTLV-1-associated myelopathy showed the most TCR clonal expansion. Those with multiple sclerosis showed the least, falling below healthy controls.

TCRdb ran MiXCR on the 5' RACE reads and lists one entry per CDR3 protein. The sample holds approximately 87,000 distinct CDR3 sequences, 13% to 15% seen once. Sample: PBMCs. The sequence was obtained from a woman in her fifties or sixties in good health.

CDR3 sequence: CSATEPGRLNEQFF. DNA of the CDR3: TGCAGTGCTACAGAACCGGGGCGGTTGAATGAGCAGTTCTTC. This chain connects TRBV20-1 to TRBJ2-1, with D perhaps given as TRBD1 or TRBD2 (5 bases each). Trimming removed 4 bases at V and 7 bases at J, with 17 bases between. This CDR3 region has 14 residues. Germline loops: CDR1 DFQATT, CDR2 SNEGSKA (reference sequence).